Below are 23 T cell receptor beta chains sequenced from a single sample in a study of blood T cell repertoires in COVID-19. Clones were read by immunoSEQ multiplex PCR, and TCRdb kept only the in-frame ones, dropping some. The sample carries over 250,000 clones, 85% to 90% recorded once. Source material: peripheral blood. All receptors come from a woman aged 45-59 years with COVID-19, enrolled during active disease.

This chain uses TRBV27 with TRBJ2-4, with D tentatively TRBD1 (5 bases). Per germline, CDR1 MNHEY and CDR2 SMNVEV (reference sequence). The CDR3 spans 17 residues. V shed 3 bases and J shed 10 bases, with 25 bases lying between them. The CDR3 nucleotides are TGTGCCAGCAGTTTGGGGCAGGGCGAGGACGGACGGCGAATTCAGTACTTC. As protein: CASSLGQGEDGRRIQYF.

The rearrangement joins TRBV5-1 to TRBJ2-1; D is perhaps TRBD2 (5 bases). Deletions cut 4 bases from V and 6 bases from J, with 11 bases between. The CDR3 length is 13 residues. Per germline, CDR1 SGHRS and CDR2 YFSETQ. Written as DNA, the CDR3 is TGCGCCAGCAGCGAGGGAGAAGTCAATGAGCAGTTCTTC. The encoded protein is CASSEGEVNEQFF.

The genes are TRBV6-9 and TRBJ1-6; no clear D gene. V was shortened by 7 bases and J by 17 bases, with 6 bases between the two germline ends. The CDR3 totals 8 residues. Per the germline V gene, CDR1 is MNHGY and CDR2 is SVAAGI. In DNA, the CDR3 is TGTGCCAGCAAATATTTCCACTTT. This translates into CASKYFHF.

The chain joins TRBV4-3 to TRBJ1-1; 9 bases fit TRBD1. Germline CDR1 LGHNA, CDR2 YSLEER. Trimming at V came to 4 bases and at J to 4 bases, leaving 4 bases not matched to a gene. The CDR3 consists of 14 residues. CDR3 sequence: CASSRGDRATEAFF. The CDR3 DNA reads TGCGCCAGCAGCCGGGGGGACAGGGCCACTGAAGCTTTCTTT.

J is TRBJ2-4 and V is TRBV5-4, with TRBD2 identical over 7 bases. The V gene end was trimmed by 4 bases and the J gene end by 7 bases; junction bases not matched to a gene: 8. Germline CDR1 SGHNT, CDR2 YYREEE (reference sequence). The CDR3 length is 14 residues. CDR3 DNA sequence: TGTGCCAGCAGCCTAAACAGCGGGACCAACATTCAGTACTTC. This gives the protein CASSLNSGTNIQYF.

This clone was detected only once. The CDR3 coding sequence is TGTGCCAGCAGCGTAGCAGGGGGCCCTAACTATGGCTACACCTTC. Translating it yields CASSVAGGPNYGYTF. This chain joins TRBV9 and TRBJ1-2, with 8 bases aligning to TRBD1. The germline V gene has CDR1 SGDLS and CDR2 YYNGEE. V shed 0 bases, J shed 0 bases, and the junction held 1 base outside the gene matches. The CDR3 has 15 amino acids.

This chain uses TRBV4-2 with TRBJ2-7; the D gene is possibly TRBD2 (6 bases). This CDR3 contains 14 residues. The germline V gene has CDR1 LGHNA and CDR2 YNFKEQ. V was clipped by 3 bases and J by 7 bases, with 16 bases between them. CDR3 sequence reads: CASSHGGGLREQYF. CDR3 sequence (DNA): TGTGCCAGCAGCCATGGTGGGGGGTTGCGGGAGCAGTACTTC.

The J gene is TRBJ2-1, the V gene TRBV18; tentative D call: TRBD2 (5 bases). Germline values: CDR1 KGHSH, CDR2 LQKENI. This CDR3 contains 14 residues. Trimming removed 4 bases from V and 0 bases from J, with 7 bases in between. For the CDR3, the DNA is TGTGCCAGCTCACTTGGACTCTCCTACAATGAGCAGTTCTTC. Amino acids: CASSLGLSYNEQFF.

The chain carries TRBV30 and TRBJ2-7; D uncertain. The germline V and J ends were trimmed by 4 bases and 4 bases, with 8 bases remaining between them. The CDR3 spans 11 residues. Germline loops: CDR1 GTSNPN, CDR2 SVGIG (reference sequence). The CDR3 is CAWTEEYEQYF. For the CDR3, the DNA is TGTGCCTGGACCGAGGAGTACGAGCAGTACTTC.

The rearrangement links TRBV10-2 to TRBJ1-3; 7 nucleotides align to TRBD1. The length of the CDR3 is 13 residues. Germline V gene data show CDR1 as WSHSY and CDR2 as SAAADI. V lost 6 bases and J lost 4; bases outside the gene matches: 3. The CDR3 loop reads CASRETGGNTIYF. In DNA form, the CDR3 reads TGCGCCAGCAGAGAGACAGGGGGAAACACCATATATTTT.

This chain links TRBV11-3 with TRBJ2-1; D is possibly TRBD2 (6 bases). The germline V gene encodes CDR1 SGHNT and CDR2 YENEEA. There are 16 residues in the CDR3. The V gene lost 0 bases and the J gene lost 7 bases, with 16 bases spanning the gap. The CDR3: CASSLESGRRENEQFF. CDR3 DNA sequence: TGTGCCAGCAGCTTAGAGTCAGGGCGGAGGGAGAATGAGCAGTTCTTC.

This clone appeared once. The gene calls are TRBV5-8 and TRBJ1-5, with D hard to call. The CDR3 is made up of 15 amino acids. Germline V gene data show CDR1 as SGHTS and CDR2 as YDEGEE. V lost 4 bases to trimming and J lost 2 bases, with 13 bases between them. The CDR3: CASSSSAYGNQPQHF. DNA for the CDR3: TGTGCCAGCAGCAGCTCCGCCTATGGCAATCAGCCCCAGCATTTT. The full variable domain, its missing parts supplied by reference TRBV5-8 and TRBJ1-5, is EAGVTQSPTHLIKTRGQQATLRCSPISGHTSVYWYQQALGLGLQFLLWYDEGEERNRGNFPPRFSGRQFPNYSSELNVNALELEDSALYLCASSSSAYGNQPQHFGDGTRLSIL.

Only a few counts were recorded for this clone. The DNA of the CDR3 is TGTGCCAGCTCACCCGACACCCGCTATGGCTACACCTTC. Its translation: CASSPDTRYGYTF. The chain carries TRBV18 and TRBJ1-2; D is undetermined. This CDR3 is 13 amino acids long. Trimming took off 3 bases at V and 4 bases at J, with 9 bases between the two ends. Germline lookup yields CDR1 KGHSH and CDR2 LQKENI.

The gene calls are TRBV6-2 or TRBV6-3 and TRBJ1-2; D gene uncertain. Trimming cost V 6 bases and J 2 bases, with 22 bases left between them. Germline V lookup: CDR1 MNHEY, CDR2 SVGEGT. This CDR3 is 17 amino acids long. CDR3 protein: CASSSQVLAGINYGYTF. The CDR3 DNA reads as TGTGCCAGCAGCTCCCAGGTGTTGGCAGGAATCAACTATGGCTACACCTTC.

The rearrangement joins TRBV19 to TRBJ2-2; 11 positions match TRBD1. Germline V CDR1 and CDR2: LNHDA, SQIVND (reference sequence). Trimming at V came to 2 bases and at J to 4 bases, leaving 3 bases not matched to a gene. The CDR3 contains 16 residues. The CDR3 sequence: CASSIWTGGLTGELFF. In DNA, the CDR3 is TGTGCCAGTAGTATATGGACAGGGGGCCTCACCGGGGAGCTGTTTTTT.

The CDR3 sequence is CASNIRTGQHPIYF. For the CDR3, the DNA is TGTGCCAGCAATATAAGGACAGGCCAACACCCCATATATTTT. This chain connects TRBV6-6 to TRBJ1-3; 7 bases fit TRBD1. The V gene's germline CDR1 is MNHNY and CDR2 SVGAGI (reference sequence). The CDR3 consists of 14 residues. Trimming took 7 bases from V and 11 from J; bases not matched to a gene: 14.

V usage is TRBV7-3 and J usage is TRBJ2-3, with TRBD2 matching 7 bases. The CDR3 is 15 amino acids. The V segment lost 5 bases and the J segment 0 bases; nucleotides outside the gene matches: 5. CDR1 is SGHTA, CDR2 FQGTGA, per germline. The CDR3 reads CASSTSGASTDTQYF. CDR3 sequence (DNA): TGTGCCAGCAGCACCAGCGGGGCTAGCACAGATACGCAGTATTTT.

CDR3: CASSPRTSGTWNIQYF. CDR3 in DNA: TGTGCCAGCAGCCCCCGGACTAGCGGGACTTGGAACATTCAGTACTTC. This sequence joins TRBV3-1 (or the pseudogene TRBV3-2) and TRBJ2-4; TRBD2 agrees at 12 bases. CDR1 and CDR2 (germline): LGHDT, YNNKEL (reference sequence). V was clipped by 4 bases and J by 7 bases; unmatched bases: 8. This CDR3 has 16 residues.

The chain combines TRBV6-1 with TRBJ2-5; tentative D call: TRBD2 (7 bases). Per the germline V gene, CDR1 is MNHNS and CDR2 is SASEGT. Deletions cut 1 base from V and 3 bases from J, with 18 bases between. This CDR3 contains 17 residues. The DNA for the CDR3 is TGTGCCAGCAGTGAAGAGGGGGGGCGGGAGCGTGAAGAGACCCAGTACTTC. This encodes CASSEEGGREREETQYF.

The rearrangement uses TRBV5-6 and TRBJ2-1, with D unclear. The CDR3 runs 13 residues. Germline V lookup: CDR1 SGHDT, CDR2 YYEEEE. V was cut by 0 bases and J by 15 bases, with 16 bases left in between. The CDR3 nucleotides are TGTGCCAGCAGCTTGGCCAACCCGTCAGGCTGGTTCTTC. This codes for CASSLANPSGWFF.

The rearrangement uses TRBV7-2 and TRBJ2-3; 13 bases fit TRBD2. Per the germline V gene, CDR1 is SGHTA and CDR2 is FQGNSA. J gave up 0 bases and V 6 bases, and 6 bases lay outside the gene matches. This CDR3 comprises 17 residues. CDR3 sequence: CASSLRTSGRSTDTQYF. The CDR3 region has the DNA TGTGCCAGCAGTCTCCGGACTAGCGGGAGAAGCACAGATACGCAGTATTTT.

This clone was seen only once. The chain carries TRBV30 and TRBJ2-2; 8 bases fit TRBD2. The V gene's germline CDR1 is GTSNPN and CDR2 SVGIG (reference sequence). CDR3 size: 13 residues. The CDR3, as DNA: TGTGCGTTAGCGGGGCTGAACACCGGGGAGCTGTTTTTT. It yields the protein CALAGLNTGELFF. Full variable domain (outside the CDR3, taken from reference TRBV30 and TRBJ2-2): SQTIHQWPATLVQPVGSPLSLECTVEGTSNPNLYWYRQAAGRGLQLLFYSVGIGQISSEVPQNLSASRPQDRQFILSSKKLLLSDSGFYLCALAGLNTGELFFGEGSRLTVL.

This rearrangement joins TRBV18 to TRBJ1-6, with 8 bases aligning to TRBD1. The germline V gene encodes CDR1 KGHSH and CDR2 LQKENI. V dropped 4 bases and J dropped 9; count of bases not matched to a gene: 5. The CDR3 is 14 residues long. As DNA, the CDR3 is TGTGCCAGCTCACACGACAGGGGAAGTTCACCCCTCCACTTT. This codes for CASSHDRGSSPLHF.